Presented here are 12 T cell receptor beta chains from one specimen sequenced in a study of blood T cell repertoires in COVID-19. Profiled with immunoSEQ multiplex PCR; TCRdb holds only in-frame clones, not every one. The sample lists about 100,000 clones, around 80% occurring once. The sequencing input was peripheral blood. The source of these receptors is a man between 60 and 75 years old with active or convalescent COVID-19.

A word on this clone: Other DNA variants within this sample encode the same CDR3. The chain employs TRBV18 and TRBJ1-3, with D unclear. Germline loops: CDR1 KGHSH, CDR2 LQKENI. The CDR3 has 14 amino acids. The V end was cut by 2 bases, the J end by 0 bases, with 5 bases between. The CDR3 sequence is CASSPAGSGNTIYF. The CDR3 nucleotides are TGTGCCAGCTCACCAGCGGGCTCTGGAAACACCATATATTTT.

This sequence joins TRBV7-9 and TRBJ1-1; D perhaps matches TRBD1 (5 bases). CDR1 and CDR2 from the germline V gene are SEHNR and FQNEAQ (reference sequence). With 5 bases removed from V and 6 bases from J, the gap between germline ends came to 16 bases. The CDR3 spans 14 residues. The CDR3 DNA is TGTGCCAGCAGCCCCCAGGGAAAGGTGGCTGAAGCTTTCTTT. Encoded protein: CASSPQGKVAEAFF.

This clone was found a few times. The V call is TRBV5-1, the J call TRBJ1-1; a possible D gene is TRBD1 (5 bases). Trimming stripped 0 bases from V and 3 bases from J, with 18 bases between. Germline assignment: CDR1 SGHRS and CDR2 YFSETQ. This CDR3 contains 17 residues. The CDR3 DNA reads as TGCGCCAGCAGCTTGGAAGGTTGGGGCAGGGTGGACACTGAAGCTTTCTTT. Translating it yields CASSLEGWGRVDTEAFF.

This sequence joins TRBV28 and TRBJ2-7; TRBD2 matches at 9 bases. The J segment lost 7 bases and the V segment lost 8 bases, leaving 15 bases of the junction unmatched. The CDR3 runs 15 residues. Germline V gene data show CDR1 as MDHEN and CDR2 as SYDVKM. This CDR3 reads CASRTPGLAKGEQYF. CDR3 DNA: TGTGCCAGCCGGACTCCGGGACTAGCAAAGGGAGAGCAGTACTTC.

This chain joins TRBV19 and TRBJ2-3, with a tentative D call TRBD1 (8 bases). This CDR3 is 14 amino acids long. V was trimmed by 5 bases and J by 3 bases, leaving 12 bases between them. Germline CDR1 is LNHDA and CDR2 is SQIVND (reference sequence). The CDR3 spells CASSVQGGTDTQYF. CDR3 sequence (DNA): TGTGCCAGTAGTGTACAGGGGGGGACAGATACGCAGTATTTT.

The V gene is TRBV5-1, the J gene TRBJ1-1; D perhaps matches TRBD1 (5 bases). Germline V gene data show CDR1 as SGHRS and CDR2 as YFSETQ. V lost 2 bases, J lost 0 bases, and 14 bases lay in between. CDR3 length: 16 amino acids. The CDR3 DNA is TGCGCCAGCAGCTTAACAGGACCCGTAATGAACACTGAAGCTTTCTTT. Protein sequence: CASSLTGPVMNTEAFF.

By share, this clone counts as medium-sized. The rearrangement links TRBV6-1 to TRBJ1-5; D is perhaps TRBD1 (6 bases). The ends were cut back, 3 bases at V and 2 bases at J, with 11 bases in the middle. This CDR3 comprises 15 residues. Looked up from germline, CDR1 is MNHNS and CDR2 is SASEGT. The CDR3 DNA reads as TGTGCCAGCAGTGACGGGACAACCCGCAATCAGCCCCAGCATTTT. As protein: CASSDGTTRNQPQHF.

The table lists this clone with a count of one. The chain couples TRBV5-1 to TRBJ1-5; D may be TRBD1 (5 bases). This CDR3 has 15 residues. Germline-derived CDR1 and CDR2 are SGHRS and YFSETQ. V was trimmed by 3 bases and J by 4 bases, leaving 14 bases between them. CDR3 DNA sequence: TGCGCCAGCAGCTGGGATGGGGGGACTAATCAGCCCCAGCATTTT. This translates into CASSWDGGTNQPQHF.

The DNA of the CDR3 is TGTGCCAGCAGTTTCGTCTCCCTTGGCCACCCATCCAAATCCCTCCACTTT. This encodes CASSFVSLGHPSKSLHF. The rearrangement links TRBV27 to TRBJ1-6; D remains unclear. Trimming removed 3 bases from V and 14 bases from J, with 26 bases in between. The CDR3 runs 17 residues. CDR1 MNHEY and CDR2 SMNVEV come from the germline V gene (reference sequence).

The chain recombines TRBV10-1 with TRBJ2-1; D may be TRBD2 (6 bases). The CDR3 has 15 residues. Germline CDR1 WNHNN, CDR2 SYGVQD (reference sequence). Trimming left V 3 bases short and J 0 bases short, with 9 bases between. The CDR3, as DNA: TGCGCCAGCAGTGAAAGCGGGTCCTCCTACAATGAGCAGTTCTTC. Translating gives CASSESGSSYNEQFF.

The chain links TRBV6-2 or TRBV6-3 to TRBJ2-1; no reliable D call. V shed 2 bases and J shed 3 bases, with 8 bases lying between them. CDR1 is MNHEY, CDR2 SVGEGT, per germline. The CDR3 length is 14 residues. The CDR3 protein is CASSYGRGYNEQFF. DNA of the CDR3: TGTGCCAGCAGTTACGGCAGAGGCTACAATGAGCAGTTCTTC.

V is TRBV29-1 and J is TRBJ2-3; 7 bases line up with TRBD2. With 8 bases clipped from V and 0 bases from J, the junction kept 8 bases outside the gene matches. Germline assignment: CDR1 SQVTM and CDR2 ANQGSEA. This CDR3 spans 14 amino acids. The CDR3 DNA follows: TGCAGCTTAAAAGCGGGGCCTAGCACAGATACGCAGTATTTT. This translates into CSLKAGPSTDTQYF.